This T cell receptor (beta chain) is from a study of blood T cell repertoires in COVID-19. The assay was immunoSEQ multiplex PCR, and TCRdb's table has in-frame clones only and misses some. This sample has over 200,000 clones, with around 88% found just once. Germline V lookup: CDR1 MGHRA, CDR2 YSYEKL. This CDR3 has 14 residues. V lost 6 bases and J lost 4; bases outside the gene matches: 6. The TCR comes from a man younger than 35 with active or convalescent COVID-19. The V gene is TRBV4-1, the J gene TRBJ1-1, with 9 bases aligning to TRBD1. Material: peripheral blood. In DNA form, the CDR3 reads TGCGCCAGCAGGTGGACAGGGGAGGGCACTGAAGCTTTCTTT. It translates to CASRWTGEGTEAFF.